This T cell receptor beta chain was sequenced during a study of siplizumab effects on memory and regulatory T cells. Findings and caveats of the study: A major contribution to the alloresponse seemed to be made by naive T cells, which seemed more diverse than memory cells. Unstimulated subsets were the mapping target of only a minor fraction of alloreactive clones. The study found that siplizumab significantly reduced alloreactive sequences traceable to unstimulated CD4+ memory cells.

Trimming removed 2 bases at V and 5 bases at J, with 21 bases between. There are 17 residues in the CDR3. CDR1 is MNHEY and CDR2 is SMNVEV in the germline V gene (reference sequence). Produced via immunoSEQ multiplex PCR; TCRdb's table is partial and in-frame only. The sample includes tens of thousands of clones, about 97% of them seen just once. Turning to this clone: Its cognate antigen is unknown.

Specimen: naive CD4+ T cells sorted from blood. This clonotype was sampled from a human donor in good health. The rearrangement uses TRBV27 and TRBJ2-5; D assignment may be TRBD1 or TRBD2 (5 bases each). This chain's CDR3 is CASSLGGTGAPRETQYF. The CDR3 nucleotides read TGTGCCAGCAGTTTAGGGGGTACCGGCGCACCACGGGAGACCCAGTACTTC.